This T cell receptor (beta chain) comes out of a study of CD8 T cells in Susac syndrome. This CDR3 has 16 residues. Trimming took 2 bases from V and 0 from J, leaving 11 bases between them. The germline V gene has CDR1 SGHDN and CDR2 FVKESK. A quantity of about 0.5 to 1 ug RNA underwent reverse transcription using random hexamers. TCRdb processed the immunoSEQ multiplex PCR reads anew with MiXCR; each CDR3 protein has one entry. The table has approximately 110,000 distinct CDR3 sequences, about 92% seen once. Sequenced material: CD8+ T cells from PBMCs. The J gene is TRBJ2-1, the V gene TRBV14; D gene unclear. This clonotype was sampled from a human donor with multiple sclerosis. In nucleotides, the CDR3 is TGTGCCAGCAGCCAAATAGCTTCGAGCTCCTACAATGAGCAGTTCTTC. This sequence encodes CASSQIASSSYNEQFF.